One and the same sample provided the 10 T cell receptor beta chains below, sequenced in a study of cytomegalovirus exposure and HLA in healthy donors. PCR used 60 Vbeta primers and 13 Jbeta primers. Libraries were prepared by immunoSEQ multiplex PCR; TCRdb keeps only in-frame clonotypes and omits some of them. The table includes 85,000 to 100,000 clones, about 80% detected once. Sequenced input: PBMCs. The source of these receptors is a man in his sixties in good health and CMV-seropositive.

The chain combines TRBV5-1 with TRBJ1-2, with 7 bases matching TRBD1. Germline CDR1 SGHRS, CDR2 YFSETQ. CDR3 length: 18 residues. The junction had 15 bases not matched to a gene; V was cut back by 0 bases and J by 4 bases. The CDR3 DNA reads TGCGCCAGCAGCTTGGATATACAGGGGAGAAAGAGCGGCTATGGCTACACCTTC. This sequence encodes CASSLDIQGRKSGYGYTF.

This chain connects TRBV4-1 to TRBJ1-2; D is possibly TRBD1 (5 bases). CDR3 length equals 15 residues. CDR1 is MGHRA, CDR2 YSYEKL, per germline. V lost 5 bases and J 4 bases, leaving 17 bases between the germline ends. The CDR3 sequence is CASSSLPGTGYGYTF. As DNA, the CDR3 is TGCGCCAGCAGCTCCCTCCCGGGGACTGGCTATGGCTACACCTTC.

This clone was recorded only once. This CDR3 is CASQLLPGTTGTDTQYF. CDR3 DNA: TGTGCCAGCCAACTCCTCCCCGGGACTACCGGCACAGATACGCAGTATTTT. This chain connects TRBV19 to TRBJ2-3, with 7 bases matching TRBD2. This CDR3 has 17 residues. V was clipped by 9 bases and J by 1 base; unmatched bases: 16. Germline V CDR1 and CDR2: LNHDA, SQIVND (reference sequence).

This chain connects TRBV2 to TRBJ1-2; possible D gene TRBD1, 6 bases. This CDR3 is built from 14 residues. In germline, CDR1 is SNHLY, CDR2 FYNNEI. V shed 4 bases and J shed 5 bases, with 14 bases lying between them. The CDR3 here is CASSVAGEGYGYTF. The DNA for the CDR3 is TGTGCCAGCAGTGTGGCAGGGGAGGGTTATGGCTACACCTTC.

This clone was recorded a few times. This chain joins TRBV6-5 and TRBJ1-1; 8 nucleotides line up with TRBD1. Germline V CDR1 and CDR2: MNHEY, SVGAGI. The CDR3 extends over 12 amino acids. Unmatched junction bases numbered 4, after V lost 8 bases and J lost 5 bases. CDR3 amino acids: CASGQGLTEAFF. The CDR3 nucleotides read TGTGCCAGCGGACAGGGTTTAACTGAAGCTTTCTTT.

The J gene is TRBJ2-1, the V gene TRBV5-1; D is unclear. Deletions cut 1 base from V and 4 bases from J, with 9 bases between. The CDR3 covers 14 residues. Germline V gene lookup returns CDR1 SGHRS and CDR2 YFSETQ. CDR3 residues: CASSLPTGYNEQFF. The DNA of the CDR3 is TGCGCCAGCAGCTTGCCGACGGGTTACAATGAGCAGTTCTTC.

This clone was found once. This chain uses TRBV25-1 with TRBJ2-5; 7 bases fit TRBD2. Per the germline V gene, CDR1 is MGHDK and CDR2 is SYGVNS. This CDR3 is built from 14 residues. V lost 7 bases, J lost 4 bases, and 9 bases stayed unmatched. The CDR3 loop is CASTGGGSVETQYF. CDR3 coding DNA: TGTGCCAGCACCGGGGGAGGGTCCGTAGAGACCCAGTACTTC.

This chain links TRBV15 with TRBJ2-5; 9 bases align to TRBD2. The CDR3 is made up of 17 amino acids. Germline lookup yields CDR1 LNHNV and CDR2 YYDKDF (reference sequence). V gave up 0 bases and J gave up 0 bases; unmatched junction bases: 5. The DNA of the CDR3 is TGTGCCACCAGCAGAGATAAGCGGGGGGCCTACCAAGAGACCCAGTACTTC. It codes for CATSRDKRGAYQETQYF.

V is TRBV28 and J is TRBJ1-6; D ambiguous. Germline V gene sequence: CDR1 MDHEN, CDR2 SYDVKM. V was cut by 3 bases and J by 9 bases, with 12 bases left in between. CDR3 length: 14 amino acids. The CDR3 DNA reads as TGTGCCAGCAGTTTGACTCGAAGATCTTCACCCCTCCACTTT. Residues: CASSLTRRSSPLHF.

V and J are TRBV9 and TRBJ1-2; 7 bases match TRBD1. Per the germline V gene, CDR1 is SGDLS and CDR2 is YYNGEE. The CDR3 spans 16 residues. Trimming removed 3 bases from V and 0 bases from J; junction bases left unmatched: 8. The CDR3 coding sequence is TGTGCCAGCAGCGGACAAAACAGGGGACCTAACTATGGCTACACCTTC. Translation gives CASSGQNRGPNYGYTF.